These T cell receptor beta chains were read from a single sample in a study of T cell changes during pregnancy in multiple sclerosis. Only in-frame clones appear in the TCRdb table, and some are missing; sequencing was by immunoSEQ multiplex PCR. The sample yields fewer than 85,000 clones, 90% to 95% seen once. Sequencing used peripheral blood, obtained in the first trimester of pregnancy. Every receptor here comes from a female donor in good health, enrolled as a control in a pregnancy study. Both conserved end residues are part of each CDR3. The order of the fields is CDR3 length, J gene, clone size, D gene, V gene, CDR3 protein, CDR3 DNA. A D gene is named only where the DNA matches it firmly. Clone size is shown for a subset of rows, as once, few, many or a class of expanded clone.

length: 14; J: TRBJ2-1; size: .; D: .; V: TRBV5-1; CDR3: CASSFEGQRNEQFF; DNA: TGCGCCAGCAGCTTCGAGGGCCAACGCAATGAGCAGTTCTTC
length: 14; J: TRBJ2-3; size: .; D: .; V: TRBV4-1; CDR3: CASSQYSGADTQYF; DNA: TGCGCCAGCAGCCAGTATTCGGGAGCAGATACGCAGTATTTT
length: 15; J: TRBJ2-7; size: .; D: TRBD2; V: TRBV5-1; CDR3: CASSLGVGLAGEQYF; DNA: TGCGCCAGCAGCTTGGGGGTGGGACTAGCCGGCGAGCAGTACTTC
length: 14; J: TRBJ2-1; size: .; D: .; V: TRBV5-1; CDR3: CASSLIAFGNEQFF; DNA: TGCGCCAGCAGCTTGATAGCCTTCGGCAATGAGCAGTTCTTC
length: 15; J: TRBJ2-7; size: .; D: .; V: TRBV15; CDR3: CATSRERQGVNEQYF; DNA: TGTGCCACCAGCAGAGAGCGGCAGGGTGTCAACGAGCAGTACTTC
length: 13; J: TRBJ1-3; size: .; D: .; V: TRBV2; CDR3: CASRAGAGNTIYF; DNA: TGTGCCAGCAGGGCAGGGGCTGGAAACACCATATATTTT
length: 13; J: TRBJ2-5; size: .; D: .; V: TRBV2; CDR3: CASSDRGVETQYF; DNA: TGTGCCAGCAGTGACAGGGGGGTGGAGACCCAGTACTTC
length: 12; J: TRBJ1-2; size: .; D: .; V: TRBV10-3; CDR3: CAISGLGGGYTF; DNA: TGTGCCATCAGTGGCTTGGGAGGAGGCTACACCTTC
length: 13; J: TRBJ2-7; size: .; D: .; V: TRBV28; CDR3: CATVPVKSWEQYF; DNA: TGTGCCACCGTCCCAGTGAAGTCGTGGGAGCAGTACTTC
length: 17; J: TRBJ1-1; size: once; D: .; V: TRBV5-1; CDR3: CASSFRGSGAGGTEAFF; DNA: TGCGCCAGCAGCTTCCGGGGTTCGGGTGCCGGGGGTACTGAAGCTTTCTTT
length: 14; J: TRBJ2-4; size: .; D: .; V: TRBV5-1; CDR3: CASSSQGAKNIQYF; DNA: TGCGCCAGCAGCTCCCAGGGAGCCAAAAACATTCAGTACTTC
length: 11; J: TRBJ1-3; size: once; D: .; V: TRBV20-1; CDR3: CSADLGGTIYF; DNA: TGCAGTGCGGACTTGGGGGGAACCATATATTTT
length: 16; J: TRBJ2-2; size: .; D: TRBD2; V: TRBV10-3; CDR3: CAITTGLAANTGELFF; DNA: TGTGCCATCACCACCGGACTAGCGGCTAACACCGGGGAGCTGTTTTTT
length: 14; J: TRBJ2-7; size: .; D: TRBD1; V: TRBV10-3; CDR3: CAISERDRIYEQYF; DNA: TGTGCCATCAGTGAGAGGGACAGAATCTACGAGCAGTACTTC
length: 16; J: TRBJ2-1; size: .; D: .; V: TRBV11-2; CDR3: CASSSTGHPSGNEQFF; DNA: TGTGCCAGCAGCTCAACGGGACACCCCTCGGGGAATGAGCAGTTCTTC
length: 22; J: TRBJ2-2; size: .; D: .; V: TRBV4-1; CDR3: CASSQEVLGGARRNSNTGELFF; DNA: TGCGCCAGCAGCCAAGAAGTGTTGGGGGGGGCGCGAAGAAATTCGAACACCGGGGAGCTGTTTTTT
length: 15; J: TRBJ1-2; size: .; D: TRBD1; V: TRBV6-6; CDR3: CASSYGQGWDYGYTF; DNA: TGTGCCAGCAGTTACGGACAGGGCTGGGACTATGGCTACACCTTC
length: 16; J: TRBJ2-1; size: .; D: TRBD1; V: TRBV27; CDR3: CASSTRDREPPYQQFF; DNA: TGTGCCAGCAGTACCCGGGACAGGGAGCCCCCTTATCAACAGTTCTTC
length: 16; J: TRBJ1-1; size: .; D: .; V: TRBV7-8; CDR3: CASSLVPQNMNTEAFF; DNA: TGTGCCAGCAGCTTAGTTCCTCAGAACATGAACACTGAAGCTTTCTTT
length: 12; J: TRBJ1-4; size: .; D: .; V: TRBV2; CDR3: CASSVGDEKLFF; DNA: TGTGCCAGCAGCGTTGGAGATGAAAAACTGTTTTTT
length: 15; J: TRBJ2-7; size: .; D: TRBD2; V: TRBV5-1; CDR3: CASSFGGRALYEQYF; DNA: TGCGCCAGCAGCTTCGGTGGGAGGGCCCTCTACGAGCAGTACTTC
length: 15; J: TRBJ2-3; size: many; D: TRBD1; V: TRBV6-1; CDR3: CASSEVTGSTDTQYF; DNA: TGTGCCAGCAGTGAAGTGACAGGGTCAACAGATACGCAGTATTTT
length: 15; J: TRBJ2-7; size: once; D: .; V: TRBV2; CDR3: CASSLQGVAPYEQYF; DNA: TGTGCCAGCAGTTTACAGGGAGTGGCCCCCTACGAGCAGTACTTC
length: 15; J: TRBJ2-7; size: once; D: TRBD1; V: TRBV11-2; CDR3: CASSLEGQSSYEQYF; DNA: TGTGCCAGCAGCTTAGAGGGACAGTCATCCTACGAGCAGTACTTC
length: 21; J: TRBJ2-7; size: .; D: TRBD2; V: TRBV30; CDR3: CAWSVWFWIGGSGRGSYEQYF; DNA: TGTGCCTGGAGTGTATGGTTTTGGATTGGGGGTAGCGGGAGGGGATCCTACGAGCAGTACTTC
length: 16; J: TRBJ2-5; size: .; D: .; V: TRBV7-9; CDR3: CASSLSRASEEETQYF; DNA: TGTGCCAGCAGCTTGAGTCGTGCTAGCGAGGAAGAGACCCAGTACTTC
length: 13; J: TRBJ2-1; size: .; D: TRBD2; V: TRBV18; CDR3: CASSPGGENEQFF; DNA: TGTGCCAGCTCACCAGGGGGGGAGAATGAGCAGTTCTTC
length: 13; J: TRBJ2-5; size: .; D: .; V: TRBV4-1; CDR3: CASSHLAGETQYF; DNA: TGCGCCAGCAGCCACCTAGCCGGAGAGACCCAGTACTTC
length: 16; J: TRBJ2-3; size: .; D: .; V: TRBV28; CDR3: CASRNLRTASTDTQYF; DNA: TGTGCCAGCAGGAACCTCAGGACAGCTAGCACAGATACGCAGTATTTT
length: 16; J: TRBJ2-2; size: .; D: .; V: TRBV5-1; CDR3: CASSLTGDPNTGELFF; DNA: TGCGCCAGCAGCTTGACGGGTGACCCAAACACCGGGGAGCTGTTTTTT
length: 15; J: TRBJ2-7; size: .; D: TRBD1; V: TRBV28; CDR3: CASSKTGGVYHEQYF; DNA: TGTGCCAGCAGCAAGACAGGGGGCGTTTATCACGAGCAGTACTTC
length: 17; J: TRBJ2-1; size: .; D: .; V: TRBV5-1; CDR3: CASSLDLRASSYNEQFF; DNA: TGCGCCAGCAGCTTGGATTTGCGGGCGAGCTCCTACAATGAGCAGTTCTTC
length: 13; J: TRBJ1-2; size: .; D: .; V: TRBV27; CDR3: CASSPIGVGGYTF; DNA: TGTGCCAGCAGCCCAATCGGGGTGGGTGGCTACACCTTC
length: 14; J: TRBJ2-7; size: .; D: .; V: TRBV9; CDR3: CASSVEAGSYEQYF; DNA: TGTGCCAGCAGCGTAGAGGCAGGTTCCTACGAGCAGTACTTC
length: 12; J: TRBJ1-6; size: few; D: .; V: TRBV27; CDR3: CASSQVNSPLHF; DNA: TGTGCCAGCAGTCAGGTTAATTCACCCCTCCACTTT
length: 14; J: TRBJ1-5; size: .; D: .; V: TRBV9; CDR3: CASSLGHSNQPQHF; DNA: TGTGCCAGCAGCTTGGGGCATAGCAATCAGCCCCAGCATTTT